This TCR beta chain is drawn from a study of identical twins. Findings of the study overall: One should note that invariant MAIT and iNKT cells could partly confound zero-insertion analyses. Recombination models fit unrelated individuals' TCR alpha sharing but underestimated twins'.

The V gene end was trimmed by 1 base and the J gene end by 9 bases; junction bases not matched to a gene: 9. There are 18 residues in the CDR3. Germline values: CDR1 SGHTA, CDR2 FQGNSA. The cDNA had a unique molecular identifier and a template-switch universal primer site. One entry per CDR3 protein, called by TCRdb with MiXCR from the 5' RACE reads. Among about 340,000 distinct CDR3 sequences listed, around 9% were seen once. Worth noting for this clonotype: The antigen remains undetermined.

Sample: naive T cells sorted from blood. This TCR was recovered from a woman between 50 and 59 years old in good health. This chain connects TRBV7-2 to TRBJ2-1; 16 bases are shared with TRBD2. The CDR3 sequence: CASSLVTGTSGRAGEQFF. In DNA form, the CDR3 reads TGTGCCAGCAGCTTAGTAACCGGGACTAGCGGGAGGGCTGGTGAGCAGTTCTTC.